This T cell receptor beta chain derives from a study of CD8 T cells in Susac syndrome. CD8+ and CD4+ T cells from blood underwent TCR beta sequencing. Random hexamers were used to reverse transcribe about 0.45 to 1 ug of RNA. One entry per CDR3 protein, called by TCRdb with MiXCR from the immunoSEQ multiplex PCR reads. The profile shows 200,000 or so distinct CDR3 sequences, 90% to 96% of them singletons. The TCR sequence derives from a human donor with multiple sclerosis. Sequenced: CD4+ T cells from PBMCs.

The CDR3 nucleotides are TGCAGCGTGGCCCAGACCTCAACGAACACTGAAGCTTTCTTT. It translates to CSVAQTSTNTEAFF. The V gene is TRBV29-1, the J gene TRBJ1-1, with no clear D. CDR3 size: 14 residues. V lost 6 bases and J lost 1, with 15 bases in between. Per the germline V gene, CDR1 is SQVTM and CDR2 is ANQGSEA.